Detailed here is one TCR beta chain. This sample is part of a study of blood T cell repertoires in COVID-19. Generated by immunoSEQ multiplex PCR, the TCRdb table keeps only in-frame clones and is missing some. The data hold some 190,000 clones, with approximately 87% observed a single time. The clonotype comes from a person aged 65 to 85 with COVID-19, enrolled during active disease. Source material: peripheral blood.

CDR3 in DNA: TGTGCCAGCCGGACTAGCGGGGGATCGGGCCGGGAGCTGTTTTTT. Translating gives CASRTSGGSGRELFF. The gene calls are TRBV19 and TRBJ2-2; the match to TRBD2 covers 13 bases. CDR1 LNHDA and CDR2 SQIVND come from the germline V gene (reference sequence). The trim removed 9 bases at V and 9 bases at J, leaving 10 bases unmatched. The CDR3 consists of 15 residues.